The rows below give T cell receptor beta chains drawn from one sample of a study of shared clonotypes between healthy human individuals. The protocol was immunoSEQ multiplex PCR, while the TCRdb copy is restricted to in-frame clones and leaves out a portion. The repertoire holds hundreds of thousands of clones, around 93% seen once, with about 25% in the top ten. The sample comprised naive CD8+ T cells sorted from blood. These receptor sequences come from a man aged 25-45 years in good health. Each CDR3 is given without its conserved first and last residue. Fields, in order: CDR3 protein, V gene, J gene.

CDR3aa: SVVWGNKNIQY
v_gene: TRBV29-1
j_gene: TRBJ2-4

CDR3aa: SVEEGLMNTEAF
v_gene: TRBV29-1
j_gene: TRBJ1-1

CDR3aa: SVRLAGILYEQY
v_gene: TRBV29-1
j_gene: TRBJ2-7

CDR3aa: ASSQVTGTGGIGYT
v_gene: TRBV4-3
j_gene: TRBJ1-2

CDR3aa: ASSLGLNEQY
v_gene: TRBV5-5
j_gene: TRBJ2-7

CDR3aa: ASSLGGSRSYYNEQF
v_gene: TRBV7-3
j_gene: TRBJ2-1

CDR3aa: ASSASGSYEQY
v_gene: TRBV7-9
j_gene: TRBJ2-7

CDR3aa: SVHFRGQETQY
v_gene: TRBV29-1
j_gene: TRBJ2-5

CDR3aa: ASSMVQGSGNEQF
v_gene: TRBV19
j_gene: TRBJ2-1

CDR3aa: AISESKGFGYT
v_gene: TRBV10-3
j_gene: TRBJ1-2

CDR3aa: ASTGLNYEQY
v_gene: TRBV6-5
j_gene: TRBJ2-7

CDR3aa: ASSPRQGVSYNEQF
v_gene: TRBV7-9
j_gene: TRBJ2-1

CDR3aa: ATRTRNEQF
v_gene: TRBV15
j_gene: TRBJ2-1

CDR3aa: ASSVQGDTEAF
v_gene: TRBV5-6
j_gene: TRBJ1-1

CDR3aa: ASSPYSSSRPYEQY
v_gene: TRBV7-8
j_gene: TRBJ2-7